This is a list of T cell receptor beta chains from one sample in a study of T-cell reconstitution after alpha-beta-depleted transplantation in children. One entry per CDR3 protein results from TCRdb running MiXCR on the PCR reads. Seen here are a few hundred thousand distinct CDR3 sequences, approximately 20% observed once, and the top ten hold over 3%. The sample was PBMCs from the stem cell graft donor, taken from the stem cell graft. These receptors were collected from a human donor who donated a stem cell graft to a child with acute lymphoblastic leukemia. The CDR3 runs from the conserved cysteine through the conserved F or W. The D gene is left open where the match is weak. Clone sizes are given selectively: once, few, many, or a class where the clone is expanded.

V gene	J gene	D gene	clone size	CDR3 DNA	CDR3 protein
TRBV12-3/TRBV12-4	TRBJ2-1	.	.	TGTGCCAGCAGTATCGGGGTCTACAATGAGCAGTTCTTC	CASSIGVYNEQFF
TRBV29-1	TRBJ1-4	.	once	TGCAGCGTTGAACGGCCAGCCCATTTCCCAAAATTTCGGGAAAAACTGTTTTTT	CSVERPAHFPKFREKLFF
TRBV6-1	TRBJ1-1	.	.	TGTGCCAGCACCCCACAGGGATACAACACTGAAGCTTTCTTT	CASTPQGYNTEAFF
TRBV9	TRBJ2-1	TRBD1	few	TGTGCCAGCAGCGTAGGGGTAGGGGGCGTTGAGCAGTTCTTC	CASSVGVGGVEQFF
TRBV20-1	TRBJ2-1	TRBD2	.	TGCAGTGCTCAGACTAGCGGATACTCCTACAATGAGCAGTTCTTC	CSAQTSGYSYNEQFF
TRBV6-5	TRBJ1-5	TRBD1	.	TGTGCCAGCAGTTACCGGACAGGGGACAATCAGCCCCAGCATTTT	CASSYRTGDNQPQHF
TRBV5-1	TRBJ2-1	TRBD2	few	TGCGCCAGCAGCTTGGGACTAAGCGGGGGGGACAATGAGCAGTTCTTC	CASSLGLSGGDNEQFF
TRBV12-3/TRBV12-4	TRBJ2-6	TRBD1	.	TGTGCCAGCAGTGGGGACAGGGGACTCTCTGGGGCCAACGTCCTGACTTTC	CASSGDRGLSGANVLTF
TRBV5-1	TRBJ2-2	.	few	TGCGCCAGCAGCTTGGACTACGGGGGAACCGGGGAGCTGTTTTTT	CASSLDYGGTGELFF
TRBV7-2	TRBJ2-7	TRBD2	.	TGTGCCAGCAGCTTAGGGACCTTAGCGGGAATTTCGGGTGAGCAGTACTTC	CASSLGTLAGISGEQYF
TRBV6-1	TRBJ2-7	TRBD1	.	TGTGCCAGCAGTATAGGGGACCCGGGACAGTTCCTTTACGAGCAGTACTTC	CASSIGDPGQFLYEQYF
TRBV7-8	TRBJ2-7	TRBD2	few	TGTGCCAGCAGCTTAGCGCTGGGACTAGCCGCATACGAGCAGTACTTC	CASSLALGLAAYEQYF
TRBV5-1	TRBJ1-3	.	.	TGCGCCAGCAGGCCGGGGGAGACGGCTGGAAACACCATATATTTT	CASRPGETAGNTIYF
TRBV10-2	TRBJ2-7	.	few	TGCGCCAGCAGTGATTGGGGGGACGAGCAGTACTTC	CASSDWGDEQYF
TRBV7-9	TRBJ1-2	.	.	TGTGCCAGCAGCCGAAGTAGTGGCTACACCTTC	CASSRSSGYTF
TRBV7-8	TRBJ1-1	.	.	TGTGCCAGCAGCCCCACCGGGTCGAACACTGAAGCTTTCTTT	CASSPTGSNTEAFF
TRBV5-1	TRBJ2-7	TRBD2	.	TGCGCCAGCAGCTTGTATCTAGCGGACTCCTACGAGCAGTACTTC	CASSLYLADSYEQYF
TRBV30	TRBJ1-5	.	few	TGTGCCTGGAGTGGGGCCAGTGGGCAGCCCCAGCATTTT	CAWSGASGQPQHF
TRBV20-1	TRBJ2-1	.	.	TGCAGTGCCACGATAGCAGATTACAATGAGCAGTTCTTC	CSATIADYNEQFF
TRBV14	TRBJ2-1	.	.	TGTGCCAGCAGCCAAAGCCGAAAGCTCGGGGTCCACAATGAGCAGTTCTTC	CASSQSRKLGVHNEQFF
TRBV5-1	TRBJ2-3	TRBD1	few	TGCGCCAGCAGCCTCCGGAGACAGGGGGCTTCAGATACGCAGTATTTT	CASSLRRQGASDTQYF
TRBV10-2	TRBJ2-7	TRBD2	few	TGCGCCAGCAGTGAGGGGTTAGCGGGAGGAATATCCTACGAGCAGTACTTC	CASSEGLAGGISYEQYF
TRBV6-1	TRBJ2-1	TRBD1	.	TGTGCCGCTGACAGGGTTTCCAATGAGCAGTTGTTC	CAADRVSNEQLF
TRBV12-5	TRBJ2-1	TRBD2	.	TGTGCTAGTGCCTGGGGGGTAGCGGGAGACTCCTACAATGAGCAGTTCTTC	CASAWGVAGDSYNEQFF